Reported below is one T cell receptor beta chain. The antigen is not known. The sample comes from a study of T cells after yellow fever vaccination. Broader study findings: The booster response re-showed most primary clones: roughly 97% CD4, approximately 90% CD8. Among all clonotypes, a small share was observed in both CD4 and CD8 compartments. Contamination by abundant bulk-population clonotypes could be present in FACS-sorted repertoires.

This CDR3 comprises 14 residues. V was trimmed by 3 bases and J by 8 bases, leaving 14 bases between them. From germline, CDR1 is SEHNR and CDR2 FQNEAQ (reference sequence). TCRdb fed the 5' RACE reads into MiXCR, producing one record per CDR3 protein. Here the sample spans tens of thousands of distinct CDR3 sequences, approximately 7% being singletons. This rearrangement joins TRBV7-9 to TRBJ2-1, with a tentative D call TRBD2 (6 bases). The TCR originated in a man between 18 and 35 years old who received the YFV17D yellow fever vaccine. The sample consisted of CD8+ T cells sorted from PBMCs, taken less than 6 days after the first yellow fever vaccination. The CDR3 loop is CASSFGKRVDEQFF. The CDR3 DNA reads TGTGCCAGCAGCTTCGGCAAGCGGGTCGATGAGCAGTTCTTC.